The subject of this entry is one T cell receptor beta chain. The antigen is undetermined. The study pooled second doses at about 4 or about 12 weeks. These data come from a study of T cell responses to AZD1222 COVID-19 vaccine. Whole-study findings and limits: Reportedly, nearly half the spike-specific TCRs target unmutated variant regions. Clonal diversity was possibly underestimated; the donors were predominantly white British and more often female.

Repertoires were generated with immunoSEQ multiplex PCR, while TCRdb's copy carries only in-frame clones and drops some. Among just under 150,000 clones listed, roughly nine tenths were seen once. Trimming took 0 bases from V and 5 from J, leaving 16 bases between them. The CDR3 consists of 16 residues. The germline CDR1 and CDR2 sequences are LGHDT and YNNKEL (reference sequence). The material was peripheral blood, obtained 28 days after the second AZD1222 dose. This chain uses TRBV3-1 (or the pseudogene TRBV3-2) with TRBJ2-5; D perhaps matches TRBD2 (6 bases). This clonotype was sampled from an adult who received the AZD1222 COVID-19 vaccine. The CDR3 DNA is TGTGCCAGCAGCCAAGAGCCGGGACTGGATTCGGAGACCCAGTACTTC. It codes for CASSQEPGLDSETQYF.